These 16 T cell receptor beta chains share one sample of origin, sequenced in a study of identifying expanded T cells in peripheral blood. This table comes from immunoSEQ multiplex PCR, and its TCRdb copy is limited to in-frame clones, with some not included. The table includes 100,000 or so clones, approximately 90% detected once. The sequenced material came from blood. The receptors originated from a person aged 18 to 70 in good health.

This clone was seen only once. The genes are TRBV29-1 and TRBJ1-1; D not resolved. Trimming cost V 7 bases and J 0 bases, with 6 bases left between them. CDR3 length: 11 amino acids. Germline V gives CDR1 SQVTM, CDR2 ANQGSEA. In DNA, the CDR3 is TGCAGCGCCTCATTGAACACTGAAGCTTTCTTT. Translating gives CSASLNTEAFF.

The rearrangement uses TRBV27 and TRBJ2-1; no clear D gene. The germline V gene encodes CDR1 MNHEY and CDR2 SMNVEV (reference sequence). V lost 6 bases, J lost 15 bases, and 21 bases lay in between. This CDR3 is 13 amino acids long. The CDR3 protein is CASSVTSRLVRFF. The DNA for the CDR3 is TGTGCCAGCAGCGTCACCAGCCGACTGGTTCGGTTCTTC.

The chain has TRBV5-4 and TRBJ1-4, with no clear D. V lost 2 bases and J lost 5, with 13 bases in between. The V gene's germline CDR1 is SGHNT and CDR2 YYREEE (reference sequence). This CDR3 spans 15 amino acids. CDR3 in DNA: TGTGCCAGCAGCTTCTCCACCGCCCTAAATGAAAAACTGTTTTTT. Translation gives CASSFSTALNEKLFF.

V is TRBV6-1 and J is TRBJ1-6, with D perhaps TRBD1 (6 bases). Germline lookup yields CDR1 MNHNS and CDR2 SASEGT. The CDR3 runs to 13 residues. V was shortened by 4 bases and J by 12 bases, with 13 bases between the two germline ends. DNA of the CDR3: TGTGCCAGCAGTGGGGGGCCGTGGGGACCCCTCCACTTT. As protein: CASSGGPWGPLHF.

The chain employs TRBV6-5 and TRBJ1-2; D perhaps matches TRBD1 (6 bases). Trimming took 7 bases from V and 8 from J, leaving 11 bases between them. Germline lookup yields CDR1 MNHEY and CDR2 SVGAGI. The CDR3 has 11 amino acids. This CDR3 reads CASKYQGGYTF. The CDR3 coding sequence is TGTGCCAGCAAATACCAGGGGGGCTACACCTTC.

The chain recombines TRBV4-2 with TRBJ1-5; 7 positions agree with TRBD1. Trimming at V came to 0 bases and at J to 4 bases, leaving 6 bases not matched to a gene. The CDR3 has 16 residues. The germline CDR1 and CDR2 sequences are LGHNA and YNFKEQ. CDR3 bases: TGTGCCAGCAGCCAAGACCCGGACAGGCCAAATCAGCCCCAGCATTTT. Protein product: CASSQDPDRPNQPQHF.

For this clone: The same CDR3 is also encoded by other DNA sequences in this sample. The chain carries TRBV10-3 and TRBJ1-2; D perhaps matches TRBD1 (5 bases). V lost 3 bases, J lost 3 bases, and 5 bases lay in between. Germline CDR1 ENHRY, CDR2 SYGVKD. This CDR3 contains 12 residues. The CDR3 here is CAISEQDYGYTF. The CDR3 DNA follows: TGTGCCATCAGTGAACAGGACTATGGCTACACCTTC.

This clone was detected only once. The genes are TRBV6-5 and TRBJ1-6; unclear D gene. This CDR3 contains 14 residues. CDR1 is MNHEY, CDR2 SVGAGI, per germline. The V gene lost 4 bases and the J gene lost 8 bases, with 12 bases spanning the gap. Written as DNA, the CDR3 is TGTGCCAGCAGTTCACGGGGAAGAGATTCACCCCTCCACTTT. Its translation: CASSSRGRDSPLHF.

The chain employs TRBV7-2 and TRBJ2-7, with 8 nucleotides matching TRBD1. V shed 4 bases, J shed 3 bases, and the junction held 8 bases outside the gene matches. Germline lookup yields CDR1 SGHTA and CDR2 FQGNSA. This CDR3 comprises 15 residues. The CDR3 region has the DNA TGTGCCAGCAGCTGGCAAGGACAGGGCATCTACGAGCAGTACTTC. Its translation is CASSWQGQGIYEQYF.

The chain couples TRBV15 to TRBJ1-1, with D hard to call. V lost 3 bases, J lost 5 bases, and 13 bases lay in between. Germline V lookup: CDR1 LNHNV, CDR2 YYDKDF (reference sequence). This CDR3 is 14 amino acids long. The CDR3 bases are TGTGCCACCAGCAGCAAGGGTCGTGGGACTGAAGCTTTCTTT. Encoded protein: CATSSKGRGTEAFF.

This clone has a single count. The chain employs TRBV7-8 and TRBJ2-5; maybe TRBD2 (6 bases). The length of the CDR3 is 11 residues. Trimming removed 8 bases at V and 5 bases at J, with 9 bases between. Germline CDR1 is SGHVS and CDR2 is FQNEAQ. The CDR3 loop is CASRSGETQYF. CDR3 DNA: TGTGCCAGCCGAAGCGGGGAGACCCAGTACTTC.

The chain is built from TRBV27 and TRBJ2-2, with D possibly TRBD2 on 5 matching bases. The V gene's germline CDR1 is MNHEY and CDR2 SMNVEV (reference sequence). V was cut by 0 bases and J by 6 bases, with 14 bases left in between. This CDR3 has 16 residues. CDR3 bases: TGTGCCAGCAGTTTATCGGAGAACAGCGGACCCGGGGAGCTGTTTTTT. Amino acid sequence: CASSLSENSGPGELFF.

This clone was counted a single time. This chain links TRBV7-6 with TRBJ2-1; D unclear. Trimming took off 1 base at V and 8 bases at J, with 9 bases between the two ends. The CDR3 loop spans 13 amino acids. In germline, CDR1 is SGHVS, CDR2 FNYEAQ. CDR3 DNA: TGTGCCAGCAGCTTAGTCGGGTCGGATGAGCAGTTCTTC. It specifies CASSLVGSDEQFF.

The rearrangement links TRBV4-1 to TRBJ1-1; a possible D gene is TRBD1 (5 bases). This CDR3 is built from 14 residues. Germline CDR1 is MGHRA and CDR2 is YSYEKL. V lost 7 bases and J lost 4, with 16 bases in between. Here the CDR3 DNA reads TGCGCCAGCACCGGAGCCGGGGGTGGCACTGAAGCTTTCTTT. Amino acids: CASTGAGGGTEAFF.

The chain uses TRBV7-2 and TRBJ2-5, with 12 positions matching TRBD1. The CDR3 extends over 15 amino acids. The trim removed 6 bases at V and 4 bases at J, leaving 6 bases unmatched. CDR1 and CDR2 (germline): SGHTA, FQGNSA. For the CDR3, the DNA is TGTGCCAGCAGTCCCGGGACAGGGGGCGCAGAGACCCAGTACTTC. Amino acid sequence: CASSPGTGGAETQYF.

J is TRBJ1-6 and V is TRBV27; no clear D. Germline values: CDR1 MNHEY, CDR2 SMNVEV (reference sequence). This CDR3 spans 14 amino acids. V shed 1 base and J shed 8 bases, with 9 bases lying between them. The CDR3, as DNA: TGTGCCAGCAGTTTATACGGGGTTGATTCACCCCTCCACTTT. This sequence encodes CASSLYGVDSPLHF.